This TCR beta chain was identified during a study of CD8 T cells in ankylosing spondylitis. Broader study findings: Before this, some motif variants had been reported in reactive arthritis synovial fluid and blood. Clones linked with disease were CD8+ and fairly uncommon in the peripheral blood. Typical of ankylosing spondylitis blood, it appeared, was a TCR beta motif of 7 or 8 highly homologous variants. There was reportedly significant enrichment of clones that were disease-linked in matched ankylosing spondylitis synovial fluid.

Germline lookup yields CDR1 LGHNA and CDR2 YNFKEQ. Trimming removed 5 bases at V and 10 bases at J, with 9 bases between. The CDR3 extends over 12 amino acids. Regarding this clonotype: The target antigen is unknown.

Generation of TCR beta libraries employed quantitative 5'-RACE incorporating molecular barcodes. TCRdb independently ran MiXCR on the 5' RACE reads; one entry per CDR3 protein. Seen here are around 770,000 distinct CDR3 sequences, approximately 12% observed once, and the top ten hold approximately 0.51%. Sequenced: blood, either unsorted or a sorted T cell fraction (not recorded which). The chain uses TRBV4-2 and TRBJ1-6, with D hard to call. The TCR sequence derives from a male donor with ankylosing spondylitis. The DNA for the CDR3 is TGTGCCAGCAGCACCGCACGATCACCCCTCCACTTT. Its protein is CASSTARSPLHF.